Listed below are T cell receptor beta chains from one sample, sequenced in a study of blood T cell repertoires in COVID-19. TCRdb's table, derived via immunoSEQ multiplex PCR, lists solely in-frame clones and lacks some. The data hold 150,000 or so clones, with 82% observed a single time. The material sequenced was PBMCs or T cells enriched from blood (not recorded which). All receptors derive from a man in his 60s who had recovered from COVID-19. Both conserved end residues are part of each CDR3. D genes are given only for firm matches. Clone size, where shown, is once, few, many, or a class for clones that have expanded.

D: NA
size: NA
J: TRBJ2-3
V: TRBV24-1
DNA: TGTGCCACCAGTGATTTGGGGCAGGGGCCAGATACGCAGTATTTT
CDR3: CATSDLGQGPDTQYF

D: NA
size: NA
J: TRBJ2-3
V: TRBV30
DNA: TGTGCCTGGAGTGCCCTAGGGGTCTCCACAGATACGCAGTATTTT
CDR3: CAWSALGVSTDTQYF

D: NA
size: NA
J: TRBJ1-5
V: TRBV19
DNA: TGTGCCAGTAGTATCTCGCAGCGGAGCAATCAGCCCCAGCATTTT
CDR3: CASSISQRSNQPQHF

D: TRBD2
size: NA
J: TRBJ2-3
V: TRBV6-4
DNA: TGTGCCAGCAGTGTGACTAGCGGGGACGCGCAGTATTTT
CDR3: CASSVTSGDAQYF

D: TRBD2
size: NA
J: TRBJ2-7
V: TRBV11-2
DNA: TGTGCCAGCAGCTTAGCGGCGGGGGTCTACGAGCAGTACTTC
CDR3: CASSLAAGVYEQYF

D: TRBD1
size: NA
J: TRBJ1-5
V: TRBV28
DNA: TGTGCCAGCAGAGGACAGGGGGGTAGGGATCAGCCCCAGCATTTT
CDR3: CASRGQGGRDQPQHF

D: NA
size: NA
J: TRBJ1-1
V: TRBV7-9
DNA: TGTGCCAGCACCTCTGGAGACAGAGAGAACACTGAAGCTTTCTTT
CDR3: CASTSGDRENTEAFF

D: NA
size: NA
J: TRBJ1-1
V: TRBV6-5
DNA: TGTGCCAGCGGCAGTATGAACACTGAAGCTTTCTTT
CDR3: CASGSMNTEAFF

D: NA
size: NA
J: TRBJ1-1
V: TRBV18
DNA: TGTGCCAGCTCACCACCGGCGGTGAACACTGAAGCTTTCTTT
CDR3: CASSPPAVNTEAFF

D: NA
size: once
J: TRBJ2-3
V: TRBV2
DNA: TGTGCCAGCAGTGAAGCCCCACTGCACACAGATACGCAGTATTTT
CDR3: CASSEAPLHTDTQYF

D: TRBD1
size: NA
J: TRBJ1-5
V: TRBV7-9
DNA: TGTGCCAGCAGCTTAGCTTACAGGGGCTGGGGTTTAAAAAATCAGCCCCAGCATTTT
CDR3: CASSLAYRGWGLKNQPQHF

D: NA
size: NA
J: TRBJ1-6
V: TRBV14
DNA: TGTGCCAGCAGCCAAGAGAGGGTTTCGGCAGTCGGAAATTCACCCCTCCACTTT
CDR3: CASSQERVSAVGNSPLHF

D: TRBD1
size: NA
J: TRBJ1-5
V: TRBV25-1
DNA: TGTGCCAGCAGGGGACAGGGAGGGAATCAGCCCCAGCATTTT
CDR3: CASRGQGGNQPQHF

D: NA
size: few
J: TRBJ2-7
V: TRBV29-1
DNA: TGCAGCGTTGGTTACGGCTACGAGCAGTACTTC
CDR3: CSVGYGYEQYF

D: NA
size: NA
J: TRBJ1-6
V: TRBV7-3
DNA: TGTGCCAGCAGCTTAGGCTCTAATTCACCCCTCCACTTT
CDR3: CASSLGSNSPLHF

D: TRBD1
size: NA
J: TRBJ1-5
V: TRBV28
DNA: TGTGCCAGCAGGCCGACAGGGACTCAGCCCCAGCATTTT
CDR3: CASRPTGTQPQHF

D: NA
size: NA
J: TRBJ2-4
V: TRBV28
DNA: TGTGCCAGCAGTTTGGGCCTCGGAGCGGTCATAGCCAAAAACATTCAGTACTTC
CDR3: CASSLGLGAVIAKNIQYF

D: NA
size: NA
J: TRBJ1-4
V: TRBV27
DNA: TGTGCCAGCAGCAGGGGCATAGCTAATGAAAAACTGTTTTTT
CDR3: CASSRGIANEKLFF

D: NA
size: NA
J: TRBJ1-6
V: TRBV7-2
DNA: TGTGCCAGCAGCTTAGACGGCTATAATTCACCCCTCCACTTT
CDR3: CASSLDGYNSPLHF

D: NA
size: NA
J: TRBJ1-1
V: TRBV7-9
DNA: TGTGCCAGCAGCTTAGGGCAAATGAACACTGAAGCTTTCTTT
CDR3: CASSLGQMNTEAFF

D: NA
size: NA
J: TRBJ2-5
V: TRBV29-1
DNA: TGCAGCGTTGAGGCAGGACAAGAGACCCAGTACTTC
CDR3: CSVEAGQETQYF

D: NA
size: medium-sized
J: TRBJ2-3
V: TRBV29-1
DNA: TGCAGCGTTAAAAGGGACATGGCCCCCACAGATACGCAGTATTTT
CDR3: CSVKRDMAPTDTQYF

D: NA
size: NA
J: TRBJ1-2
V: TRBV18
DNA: TGTGCCAGCTCACCAGAGCTGCATGCCACCTATGGCTACACCTTC
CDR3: CASSPELHATYGYTF

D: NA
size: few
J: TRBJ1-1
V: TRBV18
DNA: TGTGCCAGCTCAAAACGGGTAGATTTTAACACTGAAGCTTTCTTT
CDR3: CASSKRVDFNTEAFF

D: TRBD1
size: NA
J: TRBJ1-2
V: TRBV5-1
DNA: TGCGCCAGCAGCTTGGCTAATACCGGGACAGGGAATGGCTACACCTTC
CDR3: CASSLANTGTGNGYTF

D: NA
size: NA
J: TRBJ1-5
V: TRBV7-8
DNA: TGTGCCAGCACCTGGGATGGAAGGGGGGGCCAGCCCCAGCATTTT
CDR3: CASTWDGRGGQPQHF

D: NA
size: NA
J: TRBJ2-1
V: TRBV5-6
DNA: TGTGCCAGCAGCCTCGGAGCTAGCTCCTACAATGAGCAGTTCTTC
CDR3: CASSLGASSYNEQFF

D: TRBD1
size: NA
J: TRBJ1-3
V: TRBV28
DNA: TGTGCCAGCAGTCCCGGACAGGGGGGAATGGGAAACACCATATATTTT
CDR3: CASSPGQGGMGNTIYF

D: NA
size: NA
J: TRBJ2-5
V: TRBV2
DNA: TGTGCCAGCAGTGACCCCGGGACAAGGCTCCAAGAGACCCAGTACTTC
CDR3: CASSDPGTRLQETQYF

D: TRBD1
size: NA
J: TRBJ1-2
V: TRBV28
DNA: TGTGCCAGTCTCCGAGGGGGCGTTGGCTACACCTTC
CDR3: CASLRGGVGYTF

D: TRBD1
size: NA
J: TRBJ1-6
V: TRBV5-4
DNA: TGTGCCTCCCGTCAGGGGGCTCTGGATAATTCACCCCTCCACTTT
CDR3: CASRQGALDNSPLHF